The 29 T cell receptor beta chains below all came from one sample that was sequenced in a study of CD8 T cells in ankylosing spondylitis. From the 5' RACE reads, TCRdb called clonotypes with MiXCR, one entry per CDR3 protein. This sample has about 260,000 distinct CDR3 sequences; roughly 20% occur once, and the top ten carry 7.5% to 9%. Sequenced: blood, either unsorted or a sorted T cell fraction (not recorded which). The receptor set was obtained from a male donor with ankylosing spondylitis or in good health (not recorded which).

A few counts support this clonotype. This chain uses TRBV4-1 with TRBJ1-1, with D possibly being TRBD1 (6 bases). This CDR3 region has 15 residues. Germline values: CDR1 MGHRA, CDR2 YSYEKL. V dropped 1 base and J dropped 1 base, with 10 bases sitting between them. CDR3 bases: TGCGCCAGCAGCCAAGGGCAACAGGGGAACACTGAAGCTTTCTTT. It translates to CASSQGQQGNTEAFF.

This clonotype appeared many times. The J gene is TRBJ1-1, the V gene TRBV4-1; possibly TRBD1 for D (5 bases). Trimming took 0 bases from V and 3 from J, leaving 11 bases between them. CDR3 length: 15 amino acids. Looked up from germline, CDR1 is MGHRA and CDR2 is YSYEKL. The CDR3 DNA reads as TGCGCCAGCAGCCAAGAGATCGGGGGTCACACTGAAGCTTTCTTT. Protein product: CASSQEIGGHTEAFF.

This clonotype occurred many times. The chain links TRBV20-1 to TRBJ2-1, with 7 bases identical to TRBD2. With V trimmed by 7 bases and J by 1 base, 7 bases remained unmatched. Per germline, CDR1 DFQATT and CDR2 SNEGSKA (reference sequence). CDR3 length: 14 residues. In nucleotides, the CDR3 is TGCAGTGTCCGAGCGGGGCCTTCCTACAATGAGCAGTTCTTC. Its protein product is CSVRAGPSYNEQFF.

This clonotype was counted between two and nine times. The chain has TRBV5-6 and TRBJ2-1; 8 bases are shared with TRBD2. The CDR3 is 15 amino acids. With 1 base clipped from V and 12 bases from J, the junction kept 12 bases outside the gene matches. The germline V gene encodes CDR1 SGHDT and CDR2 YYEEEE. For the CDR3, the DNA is TGTGCCAGCAGCTTGCTGAGACTAGCGAGCATAGCGCAGTTCTTC. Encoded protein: CASSLLRLASIAQFF.

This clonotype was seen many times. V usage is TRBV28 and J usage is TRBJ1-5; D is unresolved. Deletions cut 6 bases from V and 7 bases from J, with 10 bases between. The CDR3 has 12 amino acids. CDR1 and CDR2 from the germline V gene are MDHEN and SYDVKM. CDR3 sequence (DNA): TGTGCCAGCAGAGAGCCAGCACAGCCCCAGCATTTT. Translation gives CASREPAQPQHF.

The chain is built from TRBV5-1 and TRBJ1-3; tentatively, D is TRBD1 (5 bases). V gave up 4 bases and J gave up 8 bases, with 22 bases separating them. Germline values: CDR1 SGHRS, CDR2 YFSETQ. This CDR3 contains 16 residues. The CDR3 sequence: CASSPQDSRGWDTIYF. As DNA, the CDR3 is TGCGCCAGCAGCCCACAAGACAGTCGGGGATGGGACACCATATATTTT.

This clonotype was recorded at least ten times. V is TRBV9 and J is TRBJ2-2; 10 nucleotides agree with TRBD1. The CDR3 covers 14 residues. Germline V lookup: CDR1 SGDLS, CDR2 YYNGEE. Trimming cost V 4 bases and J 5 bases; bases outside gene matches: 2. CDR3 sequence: CASSRDRGTGELFF. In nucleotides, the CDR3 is TGTGCCAGCAGCCGGGACAGGGGTACCGGGGAGCTGTTTTTT.

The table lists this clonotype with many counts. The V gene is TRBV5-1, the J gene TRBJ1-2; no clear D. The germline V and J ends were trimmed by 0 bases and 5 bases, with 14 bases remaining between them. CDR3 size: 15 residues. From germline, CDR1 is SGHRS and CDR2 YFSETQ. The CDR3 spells CASSLGPIRPYGYTF. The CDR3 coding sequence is TGCGCCAGCAGCTTGGGACCGATCCGCCCTTATGGCTACACCTTC. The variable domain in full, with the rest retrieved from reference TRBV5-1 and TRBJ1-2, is KAGVTQTPRYLIKTRGQQVTLSCSPISGHRSVSWYQQTPGQGLQFLFEYFSETQRNKGNFPGRFSGRQFSNSRSEMNVSTLELGDSALYLCASSLGPIRPYGYTFGSGTRLTVV.

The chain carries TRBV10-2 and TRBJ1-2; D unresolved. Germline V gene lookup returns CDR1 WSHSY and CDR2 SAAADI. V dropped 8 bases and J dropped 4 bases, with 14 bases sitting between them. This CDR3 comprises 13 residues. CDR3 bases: TGCGCCAGCTCTCAGGCAGCCTCCTATGGCTACACCTTC. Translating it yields CASSQAASYGYTF.

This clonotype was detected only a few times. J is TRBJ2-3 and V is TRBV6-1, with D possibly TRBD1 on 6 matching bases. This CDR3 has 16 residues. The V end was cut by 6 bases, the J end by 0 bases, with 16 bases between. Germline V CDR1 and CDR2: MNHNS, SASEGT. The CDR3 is CASSRQGITSTDTQYF. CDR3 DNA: TGTGCCAGCAGCCGGCAGGGGATAACTAGCACAGATACGCAGTATTTT.

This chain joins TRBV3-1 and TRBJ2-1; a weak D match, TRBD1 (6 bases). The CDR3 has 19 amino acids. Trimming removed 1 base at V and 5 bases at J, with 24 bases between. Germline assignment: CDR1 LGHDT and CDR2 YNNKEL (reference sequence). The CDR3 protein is CASSQVWQGFYPAHNEQFF. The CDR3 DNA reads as TGTGCCAGCAGCCAAGTTTGGCAGGGGTTTTACCCGGCCCACAATGAGCAGTTCTTC.

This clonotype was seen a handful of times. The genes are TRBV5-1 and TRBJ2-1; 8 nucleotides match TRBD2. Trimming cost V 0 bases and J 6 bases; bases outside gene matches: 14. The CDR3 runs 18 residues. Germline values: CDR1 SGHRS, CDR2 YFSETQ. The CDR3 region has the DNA TGCGCCAGCAGCTTGGCCCCCCGGGCTAGCGCGGGGGGCAATGAGCAGTTCTTC. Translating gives CASSLAPRASAGGNEQFF.

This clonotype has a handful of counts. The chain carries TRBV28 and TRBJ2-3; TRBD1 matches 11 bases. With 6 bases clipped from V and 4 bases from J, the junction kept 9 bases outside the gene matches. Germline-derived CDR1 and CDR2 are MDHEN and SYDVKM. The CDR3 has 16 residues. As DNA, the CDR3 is TGTGCCAGCAGCCCCCTGGGACAGGGGGTCTCAGATACGCAGTATTTT. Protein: CASSPLGQGVSDTQYF.

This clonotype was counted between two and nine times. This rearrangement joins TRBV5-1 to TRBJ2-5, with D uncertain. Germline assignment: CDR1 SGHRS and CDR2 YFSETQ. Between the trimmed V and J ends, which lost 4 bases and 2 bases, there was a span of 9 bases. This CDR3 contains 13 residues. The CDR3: CASSGYPQETQYF. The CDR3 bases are TGCGCCAGCAGCGGATATCCTCAAGAGACCCAGTACTTC.

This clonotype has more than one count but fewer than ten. The chain's CDR3 is CASSGSRANYGYTF. CDR3 coding DNA: TGTGCCAGCAGCGGGAGTAGGGCTAACTATGGCTACACCTTC. V and J are TRBV9 and TRBJ1-2; D call uncertain. Trimming removed 3 bases from V and 0 bases from J, with 9 bases in between. Germline CDR1 is SGDLS and CDR2 is YYNGEE. CDR3 length equals 14 residues.

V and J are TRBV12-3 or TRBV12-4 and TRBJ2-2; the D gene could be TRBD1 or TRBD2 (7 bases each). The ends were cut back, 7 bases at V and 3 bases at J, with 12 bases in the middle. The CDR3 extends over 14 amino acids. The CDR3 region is CASIQGGYTGELFF. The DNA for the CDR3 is TGTGCCAGCATTCAGGGGGGGTACACCGGGGAGCTGTTTTTT.

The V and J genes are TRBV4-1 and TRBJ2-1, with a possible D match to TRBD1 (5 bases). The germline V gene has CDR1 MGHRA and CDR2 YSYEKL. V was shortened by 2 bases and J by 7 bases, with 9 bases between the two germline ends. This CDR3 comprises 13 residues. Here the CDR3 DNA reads TGCGCCAGCAGCCAAAACGACAGAAATGAGCAGTTCTTC. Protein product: CASSQNDRNEQFF.

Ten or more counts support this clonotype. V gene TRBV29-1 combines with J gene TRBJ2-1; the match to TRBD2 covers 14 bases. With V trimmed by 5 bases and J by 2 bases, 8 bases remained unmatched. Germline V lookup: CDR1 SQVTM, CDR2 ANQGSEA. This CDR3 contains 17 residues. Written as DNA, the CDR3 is TGCAGCGTTCTTGGGACTAGCGGGAGAGGGGCCTACAATGAGCAGTTCTTC. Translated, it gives CSVLGTSGRGAYNEQFF.

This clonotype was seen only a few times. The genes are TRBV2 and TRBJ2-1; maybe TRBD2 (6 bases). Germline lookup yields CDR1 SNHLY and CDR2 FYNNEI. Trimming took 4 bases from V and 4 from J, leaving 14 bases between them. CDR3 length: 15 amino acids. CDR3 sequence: CASSGGGATYNEQFF. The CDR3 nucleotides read TGTGCCAGCAGTGGGGGCGGGGCGACGTACAATGAGCAGTTCTTC.

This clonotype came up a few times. CDR3 nucleotide sequence: TGCAGTGCGATCAAACTAGCGGGCCTTACCCATGAGCAGTTCTTC. It yields the protein CSAIKLAGLTHEQFF. The J gene is TRBJ2-1, the V gene TRBV20-1; 9 nucleotides agree with TRBD2. Germline CDR1 and CDR2: DFQATT and SNEGSKA (reference sequence). Trimming removed 6 bases from V and 8 bases from J; junction bases left unmatched: 14. The CDR3 runs 15 residues.

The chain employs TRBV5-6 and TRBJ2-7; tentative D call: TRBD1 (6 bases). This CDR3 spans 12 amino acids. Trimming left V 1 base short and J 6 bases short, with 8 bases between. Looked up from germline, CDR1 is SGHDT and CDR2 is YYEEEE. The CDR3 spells CASSLRGGEQYV. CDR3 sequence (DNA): TGTGCCAGCAGCTTGAGAGGGGGCGAGCAGTACGTC.

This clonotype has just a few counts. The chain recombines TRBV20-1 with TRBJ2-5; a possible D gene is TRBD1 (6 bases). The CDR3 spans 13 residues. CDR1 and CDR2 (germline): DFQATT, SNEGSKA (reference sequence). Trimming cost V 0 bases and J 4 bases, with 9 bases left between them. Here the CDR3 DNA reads TGCAGTGCTAGAGATATGGGGGCAGAGACCCAGTACTTC. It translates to CSARDMGAETQYF.

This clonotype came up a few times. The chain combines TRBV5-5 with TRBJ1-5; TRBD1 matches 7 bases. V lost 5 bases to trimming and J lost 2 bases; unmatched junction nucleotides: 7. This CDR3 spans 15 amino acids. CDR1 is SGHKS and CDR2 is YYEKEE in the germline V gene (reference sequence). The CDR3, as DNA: TGTGCCAGCAGACTCGACAGGGCGGGCAATCAGCCCCAGCATTTT. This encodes CASRLDRAGNQPQHF.

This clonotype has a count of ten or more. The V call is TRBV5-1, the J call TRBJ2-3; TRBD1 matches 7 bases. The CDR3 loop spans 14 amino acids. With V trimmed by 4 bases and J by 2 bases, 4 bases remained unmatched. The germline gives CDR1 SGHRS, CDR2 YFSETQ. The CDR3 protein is CASSPDRNTDTQYF. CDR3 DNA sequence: TGCGCCAGCAGCCCGGACAGGAACACAGATACGCAGTATTTT.

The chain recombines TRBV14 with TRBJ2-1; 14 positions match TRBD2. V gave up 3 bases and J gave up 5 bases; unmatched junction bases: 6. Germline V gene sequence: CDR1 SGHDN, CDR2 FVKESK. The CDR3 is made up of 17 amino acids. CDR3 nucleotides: TGTGCCAGCAGCCAGCTTGGGACTAGCGGGAGACACAATGAGCAGTTCTTC. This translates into CASSQLGTSGRHNEQFF.

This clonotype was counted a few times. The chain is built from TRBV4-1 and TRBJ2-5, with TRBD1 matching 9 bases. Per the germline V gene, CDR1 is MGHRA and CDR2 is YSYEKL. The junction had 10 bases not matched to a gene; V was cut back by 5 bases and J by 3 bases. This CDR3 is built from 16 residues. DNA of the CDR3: TGCGCCAGCAGCAACCGACAGGGGGATCCCGAAGAGACCCAGTACTTC. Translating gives CASSNRQGDPEETQYF.

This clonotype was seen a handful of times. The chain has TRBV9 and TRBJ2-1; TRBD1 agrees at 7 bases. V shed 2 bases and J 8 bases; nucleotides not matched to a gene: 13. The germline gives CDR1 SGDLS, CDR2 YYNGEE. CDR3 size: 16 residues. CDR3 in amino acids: CASSVEYRGPDYEQFF. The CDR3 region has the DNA TGTGCCAGCAGCGTCGAGTACAGGGGACCTGATTATGAGCAGTTCTTC.

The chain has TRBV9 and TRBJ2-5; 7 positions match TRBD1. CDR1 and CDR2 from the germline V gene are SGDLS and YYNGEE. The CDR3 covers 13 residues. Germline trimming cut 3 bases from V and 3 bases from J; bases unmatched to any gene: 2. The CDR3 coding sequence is TGTGCCAGCAGCGGAGGGACAGAAGAGACCCAGTACTTC. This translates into CASSGGTEETQYF. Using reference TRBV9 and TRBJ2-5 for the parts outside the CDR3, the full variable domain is DSGVTQTPKHLITATGQRVTLRCSPRSGDLSVYWYQQSLDQGLQFLIQYYNGEERAKGNILERFSAQQFPDLHSELNLSSLELGDSALYFCASSGGTEETQYFGPGTRLLVL.

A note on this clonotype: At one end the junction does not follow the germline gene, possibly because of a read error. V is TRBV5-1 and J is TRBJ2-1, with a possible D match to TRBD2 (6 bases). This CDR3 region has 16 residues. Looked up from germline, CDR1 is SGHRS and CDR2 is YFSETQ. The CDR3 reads CASSLSAGSSYNGQFF. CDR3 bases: TGCGCCAGCAGCTTGTCGGCCGGGAGCTCCTACAATGGGCAGTTCTTC.